Listed here are 20 T cell receptor beta chains from one sample, sequenced in a study of blood T cell repertoires in COVID-19. The repertoire was sequenced with immunoSEQ multiplex PCR; TCRdb's copy has only in-frame clones and lacks some. The sample lists 8,000 or so clones, roughly 80% seen once, with about a third in the top ten. The specimen sequenced was peripheral blood. The receptor source for this set is a human donor in a cohort sampled during active COVID-19.

The chain combines TRBV5-6 with TRBJ1-1; TRBD1 agrees at 7 bases. This CDR3 contains 15 residues. CDR1 and CDR2 from the germline V gene are SGHDT and YYEEEE. V was pared by 5 bases and J by 5 bases, with 12 bases of the junction left unmatched. The chain's CDR3 is CASRHKPGGKTEAFF. CDR3 coding DNA: TGTGCCAGCAGACATAAACCAGGGGGTAAAACTGAAGCTTTCTTT.

The chain joins TRBV9 to TRBJ1-3, with TRBD1 identical over 7 bases. J lost 8 bases, V lost 0 bases, and 8 bases had no gene match. The CDR3 runs 15 residues. Germline lookup yields CDR1 SGDLS and CDR2 YYNGEE. Written as DNA, the CDR3 is TGTGCCAGCAGCGTAGGGGGACAGACCAGGGACACCATATATTTT. Protein sequence: CASSVGGQTRDTIYF.

The chain links TRBV19 to TRBJ1-5; TRBD1 might be the D (5 bases). The germline V and J ends were trimmed by 6 bases and 4 bases, with 10 bases remaining between them. Germline V CDR1 and CDR2: LNHDA, SQIVND (reference sequence). The CDR3 is 13 amino acids. CDR3 sequence: CASSGGMNQPQHF. The CDR3, as DNA: TGTGCCAGTAGCGGGGGGATGAATCAGCCCCAGCATTTT. Combining the CDR3 with reference TRBV19 and TRBJ1-5 gives the whole variable domain DGGITQSPKYLFRKEGQNVTLSCEQNLNHDAMYWYRQDPGQGLRLIYYSQIVNDFQKGDIAEGYSVSREKKESFPLTVTSAQKNPTAFYLCASSGGMNQPQHFGDGTRLSIL.

This clone was counted a single time. A read error may account for a junction end that differs from germline. The rearrangement uses TRBV3-1 (or the pseudogene TRBV3-2) and TRBJ2-3; no reliable D call. Per germline, CDR1 LGHDT and CDR2 YNNKEL (reference sequence). CDR3 size: 14 residues. The CDR3 reads CAGSQDWPEDTQYF. CDR3 nucleotide sequence: TGTGCCGGCAGCCAAGATTGGCCGGAGGATACGCAGTATTTT.

The CDR3 spells CASSSGSYNEQFF. In DNA form, the CDR3 reads TGTGCCAGCAGTTCCGGGTCCTACAATGAGCAGTTCTTC. The V call is TRBV5-4, the J call TRBJ2-1; no firm D call. With 5 bases removed from V and 1 base from J, the gap between germline ends came to 7 bases. This CDR3 comprises 13 residues. From germline, CDR1 is SGHNT and CDR2 YYREEE (reference sequence).

The chain carries TRBV5-1 and TRBJ1-1; TRBD1 is a possible D gene (6 bases). Germline V gene sequence: CDR1 SGHRS, CDR2 YFSETQ. The CDR3 sequence is 16 residues long. The V end was cut by 1 base, the J end by 0 bases, with 13 bases between. CDR3 sequence (DNA): TGCGCCAGCAGCTTGTCGACAGGCACTATGAACACTGAAGCTTTCTTT. Protein product: CASSLSTGTMNTEAFF.

This rearrangement joins TRBV12-3 or TRBV12-4 to TRBJ1-2, with TRBD1 identical over 7 bases. V gave up 6 bases and J gave up 4 bases; unmatched junction bases: 5. The CDR3 sequence is 13 residues long. CDR3 DNA sequence: TGTGCCAGCAGCGCCGGGACAGCCTATGGCTACACCTTC. Translation gives CASSAGTAYGYTF.

The genes are TRBV5-1 and TRBJ1-4, with 7 bases fitting TRBD1. The CDR3 is 14 residues long. Germline CDR1 is SGHRS and CDR2 is YFSETQ. Losses at the gene ends were 4 bases for V and 7 bases for J; bases not matched to a gene: 7. CDR3 nucleotides: TGCGCCAGCAGCGTGGGGGACAGATTTGAAAAACTGTTTTTT. Translating gives CASSVGDRFEKLFF.

The V call is TRBV6-1, the J call TRBJ2-7, with D unresolved. The CDR3 is 11 amino acids. V was trimmed by 2 bases and J by 4 bases, leaving 3 bases between them. From germline, CDR1 is MNHNS and CDR2 SASEGT. The CDR3 protein is CASSEPYEQYV. The CDR3 nucleotides read TGTGCCAGCAGTGAACCGTACGAGCAGTACGTC.

The chain is built from TRBV24-1 and TRBJ1-4, with D hard to call. V lost 7 bases and J lost 0, with 11 bases in between. This CDR3 is built from 15 residues. Germline-derived CDR1 and CDR2 are KGHDR and SFDVKD. The CDR3: CATSRGVATNEKLFF. CDR3 sequence (DNA): TGTGCCACCAGCCGCGGGGTTGCAACTAATGAAAAACTGTTTTTT.

The chain uses TRBV5-6 and TRBJ2-1; 10 nucleotides match TRBD1. CDR1 and CDR2 from the germline V gene are SGHDT and YYEEEE. The V and J ends lost 3 bases and 10 bases, in that order; junction bases with no gene match: 13. The length of the CDR3 is 16 residues. The CDR3 DNA reads TGTGCCAGCAGCTCGGTTCCTTGGACAGGGGGGAACGAGCAGTTCTTC. Translation: CASSSVPWTGGNEQFF.

In this sample, this clone turned up once. V and J are TRBV6-2 or TRBV6-3 and TRBJ1-1; D might be TRBD1 (5 bases). The CDR3 consists of 13 residues. V was clipped by 2 bases and J by 4 bases, with 8 bases between them. Germline V lookup: CDR1 MNHEY, CDR2 SVGEGT. The CDR3 region has the DNA TGTGCCAGCAGTTACGCGGGGGGCACTGAAGCTTTCTTT. Its translation: CASSYAGGTEAFF.

V gene TRBV18 combines with J gene TRBJ2-1; the match to TRBD2 covers 12 bases. Germline V gene lookup returns CDR1 KGHSH and CDR2 LQKENI. V gave up 6 bases and J gave up 8 bases; unmatched junction bases: 5. The CDR3 covers 14 residues. This CDR3 reads CASSRTSGVDEQFF. The CDR3 DNA sequence: TGTGCCAGCTCGCGGACTAGCGGGGTAGATGAGCAGTTCTTC. Combining the CDR3 with reference TRBV18 and TRBJ2-1 gives the whole variable domain NAGVMQNPRHLVRRRGQEARLRCSPMKGHSHVYWYRQLPEEGLKFMVYLQKENIIDESGMPKERFSAEFPKEGPSILRIQQVVRGDSAAYFCASSRTSGVDEQFFGPGTRLTVL.

CDR3 amino acids: CASSELVYNEQFF. CDR3 in DNA: TGTGCCAGCAGTGAACTAGTCTACAATGAGCAGTTCTTC. The rearrangement uses TRBV2 and TRBJ2-1, with D unresolved. The CDR3 loop spans 13 amino acids. V lost 2 bases and J 3 bases, leaving 5 bases between the germline ends. Germline loops: CDR1 SNHLY, CDR2 FYNNEI.

Regarding this clone: Other DNA sequences from this sample encode an identical CDR3 as well. This sequence joins TRBV29-1 and TRBJ2-6, with D unresolved. Trimming removed 4 bases at V and 1 base at J, with 5 bases between. The germline V gene encodes CDR1 SQVTM and CDR2 ANQGSEA. CDR3 length: 13 residues. The CDR3 DNA is TGCAGCGTTGCAGTGTCTGGGGCCAACGTCCTGACTTTC. Translation gives CSVAVSGANVLTF.

The V and J genes are TRBV6-1 and TRBJ2-3, with TRBD2 matching 10 bases. The germline gives CDR1 MNHNS, CDR2 SASEGT. The CDR3 loop spans 15 amino acids. V gave up 2 bases and J gave up 4 bases; unmatched junction bases: 3. The CDR3 sequence is CASSELAGVADTQYF. The CDR3 DNA reads as TGTGCCAGCAGTGAACTAGCGGGGGTAGCAGATACGCAGTATTTT.

The chain is built from TRBV12-3 or TRBV12-4 and TRBJ2-7; tentatively, D is TRBD2 (6 bases). The ends were cut back, 3 bases at V and 6 bases at J, with 12 bases in the middle. The CDR3 contains 13 residues. This chain's CDR3 is CASSFGVRGEQYF. DNA of the CDR3: TGTGCCAGCAGTTTTGGAGTGCGGGGCGAGCAGTACTTC.

This chain links TRBV6-5 with TRBJ1-3; tentative D call: TRBD1 (5 bases). Germline CDR1 and CDR2: MNHEY and SVGAGI. The CDR3 totals 14 residues. The germline V and J ends were trimmed by 6 bases and 2 bases, with 11 bases remaining between them. The CDR3 here is CASRRGKAGNTIYF. DNA for the CDR3: TGTGCCAGCAGAAGGGGAAAGGCTGGAAACACCATATATTTT.

The chain combines TRBV3-1 (or the pseudogene TRBV3-2) with TRBJ1-4, with 8 positions matching TRBD1. The junction had 9 bases not matched to a gene; V was cut back by 1 base and J by 2 bases. The CDR3 sequence is 18 residues long. CDR1 and CDR2 (germline): LGHDT, YNNKEL (reference sequence). CDR3 bases: TGTGCCAGCAGCCAAGCCGGGACAGGATTTGGCACTAATGAAAAACTGTTTTTT. It codes for CASSQAGTGFGTNEKLFF.

Remarks on this clone: The identical CDR3 is also encoded by other nucleotide sequences in the sample. V is TRBV6-4 and J is TRBJ2-3; the match to TRBD2 covers 11 bases. The CDR3 totals 15 residues. The germline V gene encodes CDR1 MRHNA and CDR2 SNTAGT. V trimming: 6 bases; J trimming: 4 bases; junction bases outside the gene matches: 6. CDR3 nucleotide sequence: TGTGCCAGCAGAAAAAATAGCGGGAGGGCAGATACGCAGTATTTT. Translating gives CASRKNSGRADTQYF.